Sequencing of this TCR beta chain was carried out in a study of tumor-infiltrating lymphocytes in primary liver carcinoma. Looked up from germline, CDR1 is MGHRA and CDR2 is YSYEKL. The CDR3 has 15 amino acids. Scientists recovered RNA and DNA together from approximately 20-30 mg of unsorted bulk tissue. A primer in the constant region served to generate TCR beta cDNA from 500 ng of total RNA. Employing slightly modified ARM-PCR, three nested multiplex PCR rounds were run, and these gave rise to the TCR beta libraries. The first two PCR rounds, roughly 10 cycles each, used TRBV1-TRBV30 forward primers and a C-beta reverse primer. TCRdb itself ran the multiplex PCR reads through MiXCR, one entry per CDR3 protein. Found here are about 100,000 distinct CDR3 sequences, about 67% of them singletons; the top ten hold more than 10%. Remarks on this clonotype: One end of the junction is discordant with germline, which a read error may explain.

The J gene is TRBJ2-1, the V gene TRBV4-1; 9 nucleotides agree with TRBD2. The receptor was derived from a woman in her fifties or sixties with primary liver carcinoma and hepatitis B virus infection. The sequenced material came from liver tumor tissue from sampling region 2. Subset indicated: tumor region T2, inferior pole. The CDR3 region is CASCHIAGAFNEQSF. For the CDR3, the DNA is TGCGCCAGCTGCCACATAGCGGGGGCTTTCAATGAGCAGTCCTTC.